Described below is a single T cell receptor beta chain sequence and its context. This entry belongs to a study of blood T cell repertoires in COVID-19. Turning to the study itself: Samples came from the United States, Italy and Spain, spanning acute and convalescent COVID-19. In each case, the material was cDNA or gDNA derived from T cells, B-cell-depleted T cells, or PBMCs.

V was clipped by 0 bases and J by 8 bases; unmatched bases: 9. CDR1 MRHNA and CDR2 SNTAGT come from the germline V gene. This CDR3 contains 16 residues. Measured with immunoSEQ multiplex PCR; TCRdb has only the in-frame clones, and not every one. Of 100,000 to 150,000 clones listed, approximately 81% are singletons. The sample comprised peripheral blood. This clonotype was sampled from an older woman with active or convalescent COVID-19. This chain joins TRBV6-4 and TRBJ1-2; 10 bases map to TRBD1. CDR3 loop: CASSDSTGGSWWGYTF. In DNA form, the CDR3 reads TGTGCCAGCAGTGACTCGACAGGGGGCAGCTGGTGGGGCTACACCTTC.